The 18 T cell receptor beta chains reported below all come from one sample, sequenced in a study of cytotoxic CD8 clonotypes in ibrutinib-treated CLL. Clones were read by immunoSEQ multiplex PCR, and TCRdb kept only the in-frame ones, dropping some. This table has more than 200,000 clones, less than 75% appearing once. This material consisted of PBMCs, taken after 24 months of ibrutinib treatment. These receptors all come from a human donor with chronic lymphocytic leukemia.

V is TRBV4-1 and J is TRBJ1-4; D ambiguous. CDR3 length equals 21 residues. V was shortened by 4 bases and J by 3 bases, with 30 bases between the two germline ends. CDR1 is MGHRA, CDR2 YSYEKL, per germline. The CDR3 DNA is TGCGCCAGCAGCCTCAAGATGATCGGAGACCTAATAGCGGGGTCTAATGAAAAACTGTTTTTT. Its translation: CASSLKMIGDLIAGSNEKLFF.

The V call is TRBV9, the J call TRBJ1-2; D remains unclear. Trimming left V 0 bases short and J 4 bases short, with 4 bases between. The CDR3 runs to 12 residues. Germline V lookup: CDR1 SGDLS, CDR2 YYNGEE. CDR3 DNA: TGTGCCAGCAGCGTAGAGTCCTATGGCTACACCTTC. It specifies CASSVESYGYTF.

The chain combines TRBV28 with TRBJ1-2; TRBD1 matches at 7 bases. The CDR3 contains 14 residues. Losses at the gene ends were 5 bases for V and 2 bases for J; bases not matched to a gene: 5. Germline CDR1 reads MDHEN; CDR2 reads SYDVKM. In DNA form, the CDR3 reads TGTGCCAGCAGTCCCCCGACAGGGAACTATGGCTACACCTTC. Translated, it gives CASSPPTGNYGYTF.

The chain joins TRBV15 to TRBJ2-7; D possibly uses TRBD1 or TRBD2 (6 bases each). V lost 3 bases and J lost 4, with 19 bases in between. The V gene's germline CDR1 is LNHNV and CDR2 YYDKDF (reference sequence). The CDR3 is 16 amino acids. CDR3 region: CATSSPRWGARYEQYF. The CDR3 coding sequence is TGTGCCACCAGCAGTCCCAGGTGGGGGGCGCGGTACGAGCAGTACTTC.

This clone has just one count. The rearrangement joins TRBV28 to TRBJ2-7, with TRBD2 as a possible D gene (5 bases). CDR1 and CDR2 from the germline V gene are MDHEN and SYDVKM. Trimming left V 8 bases short and J 0 bases short, with 11 bases between. The CDR3 runs 13 residues. As DNA, the CDR3 is TGTGCCAGCGAGTCGGGGAACTCCTACGAGCAGTACTTC. It is translated as CASESGNSYEQYF.

This clone turned up a few times. The V call is TRBV14, the J call TRBJ2-7, with D perhaps matching TRBD1 (5 bases). Per germline, CDR1 SGHDN and CDR2 FVKESK. The CDR3 sequence is 13 residues long. V lost 0 bases, J lost 10 bases, and 13 bases lay in between. The CDR3 is CASSQDFGQGQYF. CDR3 DNA: TGTGCCAGCAGCCAAGATTTTGGGCAGGGACAGTACTTC.

This sequence joins TRBV9 and TRBJ1-4; D might be TRBD1 (5 bases). Germline lookup yields CDR1 SGDLS and CDR2 YYNGEE. V lost 4 bases, J lost 4 bases, and 14 bases lay in between. CDR3 length: 15 amino acids. CDR3 in DNA: TGTGCCAGCAGCCCCCAGACAGATTATAATGAAAAACTGTTTTTT. Amino acids: CASSPQTDYNEKLFF. The full variable domain, completed using reference TRBV9 and TRBJ1-4, is DSGVTQTPKHLITATGQRVTLRCSPRSGDLSVYWYQQSLDQGLQFLIQYYNGEERAKGNILERFSAQQFPDLHSELNLSSLELGDSALYFCASSPQTDYNEKLFFGSGTQLSVL.

This clone turned up a few times. The genes are TRBV6-5 and TRBJ2-1; 14 nucleotides match TRBD2. V shed 6 bases and J 7 bases; nucleotides not matched to a gene: 5. Germline values: CDR1 MNHEY, CDR2 SVGAGI. The CDR3 consists of 15 residues. CDR3 DNA sequence: TGTGCCAGCAGCATCGGGACTAGCGGGAGTAATGAGCAGTTCTTC. It encodes CASSIGTSGSNEQFF.

This clone has only one observation. The chain combines TRBV28 with TRBJ1-4; unclear D gene. The V end was cut by 8 bases, the J end by 8 bases, with 15 bases between. This CDR3 has 13 amino acids. CDR1 MDHEN and CDR2 SYDVKM come from the germline V gene. CDR3 nucleotides: TGTGCCAGCGGGATAGGGATGGACGAAAAACTGTTTTTT. Protein: CASGIGMDEKLFF.

This chain connects TRBV6-5 to TRBJ1-2, with D tentatively TRBD1 (5 bases). Germline V gene data show CDR1 as MNHEY and CDR2 as SVGAGI. The CDR3 runs to 13 residues. V lost 6 bases to trimming and J lost 8 bases, with 16 bases between them. CDR3 amino acids: CASRLTGSGGYTF. The CDR3 DNA reads TGTGCCAGCAGACTTACAGGATCAGGGGGCTACACCTTC.

This clone is a singleton in its sample. Compared with germline, one end of the junction differs, possibly owing to a read error. The chain recombines TRBV7-9 with TRBJ2-7; tentative D call: TRBD2 (6 bases). From germline, CDR1 is SEHNR and CDR2 FQNEAQ (reference sequence). The length of the CDR3 is 15 residues. In DNA, the CDR3 is TGTGCCAGCAGCCCGCAAACCGGGAGTTCCTACGAGGAGTACTTC. Translated: CASSPQTGSSYEEYF.

This CDR3 reads CASSFRSGTNYGYTF. The CDR3, as DNA: TGTGCCAGCAGTTTTAGGTCGGGAACTAACTATGGCTACACCTTC. The chain is built from TRBV27 and TRBJ1-2; D remains ambiguous. V lost 3 bases and J lost 0, with 11 bases in between. Germline lookup yields CDR1 MNHEY and CDR2 SMNVEV (reference sequence). The CDR3 is 15 residues long.

The J gene is TRBJ1-5, the V gene TRBV7-8; no reliable D call. This CDR3 spans 14 amino acids. Trimming removed 1 base from V and 5 bases from J, with 9 bases in between. CDR1 and CDR2 (germline): SGHVS, FQNEAQ. The CDR3 bases are TGTGCCAGCAGCTTAGGAGGGATCCATCAGCCCCAGCATTTT. Residues: CASSLGGIHQPQHF.

The chain combines TRBV7-2 with TRBJ2-7; D not certain. The CDR3 runs to 13 residues. Trimming stripped 3 bases from V and 4 bases from J, with 10 bases between. The germline V gene encodes CDR1 SGHTA and CDR2 FQGNSA. Written as DNA, the CDR3 is TGTGCCAGCAGCTTCTACGCGACGTACGAGCAGTACTTC. It specifies CASSFYATYEQYF.

This chain connects TRBV27 to TRBJ2-3, with D unclear. Per germline, CDR1 MNHEY and CDR2 SMNVEV (reference sequence). V was trimmed by 9 bases and J by 0 bases, leaving 1 base between them. This CDR3 comprises 10 residues. Here the CDR3 reads CARSTDTQYF. The CDR3, as DNA: TGTGCCAGGAGCACAGATACGCAGTATTTT.

About this clone: Other nucleotide sequences in the sample specify the same CDR3. The chain joins TRBV5-1 to TRBJ2-7; 9 nucleotides agree with TRBD1. CDR1 is SGHRS, CDR2 YFSETQ, per germline. This CDR3 contains 14 residues. The junction had 0 bases not matched to a gene; V was cut back by 0 bases and J by 2 bases. DNA of the CDR3: TGCGCCAGCAGCTTGGGACAGGGGGCCTACGAGCAGTACTTC. Its translation: CASSLGQGAYEQYF. The complete variable domain, with remaining parts taken from reference TRBV5-1 and TRBJ2-7, reads KAGVTQTPRYLIKTRGQQVTLSCSPISGHRSVSWYQQTPGQGLQFLFEYFSETQRNKGNFPGRFSGRQFSNSRSEMNVSTLELGDSALYLCASSLGQGAYEQYFGPGTRLTVT.

The chain has TRBV5-1 and TRBJ2-3, with TRBD2 matching over 15 bases. The CDR3 extends over 20 amino acids. Germline CDR1 is SGHRS and CDR2 is YFSETQ. The trim removed 3 bases at V and 0 bases at J, leaving 11 bases unmatched. The CDR3, as DNA: TGCGCCAGCAGCTCCCTCCCGGGACTAGCGGGAGGCTCTAGCACAGATACGCAGTATTTT. The encoded protein is CASSSLPGLAGGSSTDTQYF. Full variable domain (remainder filled in from reference TRBV5-1 and TRBJ2-3): KAGVTQTPRYLIKTRGQQVTLSCSPISGHRSVSWYQQTPGQGLQFLFEYFSETQRNKGNFPGRFSGRQFSNSRSEMNVSTLELGDSALYLCASSSLPGLAGGSSTDTQYFGPGTRLTVL.

V is TRBV11-3 and J is TRBJ2-2; no clear D. The ends were cut back, 2 bases at V and 0 bases at J, with 4 bases in the middle. Germline V lookup: CDR1 SGHNT, CDR2 YENEEA. There are 14 residues in the CDR3. CDR3 loop: CASSLLANTGELFF. The CDR3 bases are TGTGCCAGCAGCTTATTAGCGAACACCGGGGAGCTGTTTTTT.